This T cell receptor (beta chain) stems from a study of CD8 T cells in ankylosing spondylitis (dated by TCRdb to between 2016 and 2019). Looking at the study overall: The study profiled T cell receptor beta repertoires in healthy donors and ankylosing spondylitis patients to find disease-linked TCR variants. The whole study cohort included 85 to 120 healthy donors and 25 or so ankylosing spondylitis patients. Peripheral blood was sampled, and synovial fluid was also collected from ankylosing spondylitis patients.

The research as a whole found: According to the report, matched synovial fluid samples from ankylosing spondylitis patients were significantly enriched for the disease-linked clones. Some TCR beta motif variants had previously been reported in synovial fluid and blood of reactive arthritis patients, which suggested common disease-initiation mechanisms. In peripheral blood, the disease-linked clones were found at relatively low frequencies and had a CD8+ phenotype. Blood from ankylosing spondylitis patients appeared to be characterized by a TCR beta motif made up of under ten highly homologous amino acid variants.

Remarks on this clonotype: Its antigen is not yet known. Base-call qualities are not available, and no considerably larger clone is one nucleotide away.

The instrument was an Illumina HiSeq 2500. Quantitative 5'-RACE with molecular barcodes was the method used to prepare the TCR beta libraries. As for the authors' bioinformatics: Disease-linked TCR variants were identified with a new computational method built on a probabilistic model of VDJ rearrangement. Starting from the raw public reads, TCRdb applied fastp trimming at Q25, assembled clones with MiXCR and retained in-frame beta chains. All rows with the same CDR3 protein become a single entry with the most common DNA and genes. The V and J calls come from TCRdb's annotation, not from the publication. The sample data list about 300,000 distinct CDR3 sequences, and 20% of these were observed just once. The ten largest clones take up about 3.7% of the sample. The CDR3 runs 14 residues from the cysteine to the phenylalanine. The sequence is cut down to CDR3 DNA, 42 bases in frame from base 1. After removal of 0 bases from V and 5 bases from J, the junction retains 2 bases not matched to a gene. Per the germline V gene, SGDLS is the CDR1 and YYNGEE is the CDR2.

Sequencing used blood, either unsorted or a sorted T cell fraction (not recorded which). The sequence came from a female donor with ankylosing spondylitis or in good health (not recorded which). The sequence joins TRBV9 to TRBJ2-3, and TRBD2 aligns with 8 junction nucleotides. The nucleotides are TGTGCCAGCAGCGTAGCGCTAGCGGGAGATACGCAGTATTTT. This translates into CASSVALAGDTQYF.